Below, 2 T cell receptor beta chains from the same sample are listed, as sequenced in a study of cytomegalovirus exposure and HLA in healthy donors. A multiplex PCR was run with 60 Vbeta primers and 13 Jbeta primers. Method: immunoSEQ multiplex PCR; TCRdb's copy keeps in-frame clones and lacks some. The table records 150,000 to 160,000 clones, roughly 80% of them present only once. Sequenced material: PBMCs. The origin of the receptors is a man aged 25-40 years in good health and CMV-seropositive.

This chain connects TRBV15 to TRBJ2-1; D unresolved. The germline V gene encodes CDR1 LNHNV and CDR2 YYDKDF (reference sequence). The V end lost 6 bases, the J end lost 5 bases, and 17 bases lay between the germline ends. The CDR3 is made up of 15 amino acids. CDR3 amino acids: CATSVGLRSDNEQFF. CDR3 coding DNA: TGTGCCACCAGTGTGGGTCTTAGGAGCGACAATGAGCAGTTCTTC. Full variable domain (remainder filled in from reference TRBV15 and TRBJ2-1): DAMVIQNPRYQVTQFGKPVTLSCSQTLNHNVMYWYQQKSSQAPKLLFHYYDKDFNNEADTPDNFQSRRPNTSFCFLDIRSPGLGDTAMYLCATSVGLRSDNEQFFGPGTRLTVL.

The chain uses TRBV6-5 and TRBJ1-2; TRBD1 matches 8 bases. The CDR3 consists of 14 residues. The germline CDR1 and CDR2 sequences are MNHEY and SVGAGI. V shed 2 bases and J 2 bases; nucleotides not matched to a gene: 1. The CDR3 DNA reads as TGTGCCAGCAGTTACCAGGGGGCGAACTATGGCTACACCTTC. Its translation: CASSYQGANYGYTF.